This T cell receptor (beta chain) originates from a study of CD8+CD57+ T cells in acquired aplastic anemia. Study summary: When averaged, DNA from sorted CD4+ and CD8+ cells came to around 3.1 ug.

Patients sequenced had flow cytometry evidence of CD8+CD57+ cell expansion. Patients were untreated when blood was sampled. Genomic DNA provided the template from which TCR beta VDJ and CDR3 profiles were obtained. TCRdb re-called the reads through MiXCR, storing one row per CDR3 protein. Of about 150,000 distinct CDR3 sequences in the sample, just over 50% were seen once. General study findings and limits: Patients and controls had in common 25 to 30 CD8+ CDR3 sequences.

This clonotype appeared a few times. Its antigen is not identified. V lost 1 base and J lost 9, with 10 bases in between. CDR3 length equals 13 residues. Germline V gene sequence: CDR1 SGHVS, CDR2 FNYEAQ. The receptor was derived from a human donor with aplastic anemia. The V call is TRBV7-6, the J call TRBJ2-1; TRBD2 might be the D (5 bases). The sequenced material came from sorted CD4+, CD8+, or CD8+CD57+ T cells (not recorded which) from PBMCs. The CDR3 spells CASSLDGIGEQFF. The CDR3 nucleotides are TGTGCCAGCAGCTTAGACGGGATCGGTGAGCAGTTCTTC.